This TCR beta chain was identified during a study of molecular identifiers for immune sequencing clone quantification. One entry per CDR3 protein results from TCRdb running MiXCR on the PCR reads. Of 490,000 or so distinct CDR3 sequences detected, about 25% appear once; the ten largest clones hold just over 0.75%. There are 14 residues in the CDR3. The V end was cut by 1 base, the J end by 2 bases, with 7 bases between. Germline V gives CDR1 SGHTA, CDR2 FQGNSA. This clonotype was counted many times. Sample: naive CD8+ T cells from blood, with Jurkat cell RNA spiked in. Noted subset: FACS-sorted CD8+CD4-CCR7+CD45RA+ naive T cells. V is TRBV7-2 and J is TRBJ2-3; D is unresolved. The TCR sequence derives from a human donor in good health. Some libraries in this study had Jurkat cell RNA spiked in. DNA of the CDR3: TGTGCCAGCAGCTTAGGGTCAACCACAGATACGCAGTATTTT. Translated: CASSLGSTTDTQYF.